This T cell receptor (beta chain) was observed in a study of siplizumab effects on memory and regulatory T cells. Findings and caveats of the study: Unstimulated subset assignment was obtained for only a minor fraction of alloreactive clones. Fewer alloreactive sequences mapped to unstimulated CD4+ memory cells under siplizumab. Suppressive function of proliferating Tregs from siplizumab cultures was not confirmed.

Method: immunoSEQ multiplex PCR; TCRdb's copy keeps in-frame clones and lacks some. The repertoire holds fewer than 110,000 clones, with approximately 91% as singletons. Points on this clone: Antigen: not known.

The V and J ends lost 1 base and 8 bases, in that order; junction bases with no gene match: 11. Germline V lookup: CDR1 SEHNR, CDR2 FQNEAQ (reference sequence). The CDR3 length is 16 residues. This receptor was taken from a human donor in good health. Source material: non-Treg CD4+ T cells sorted from blood. The V call is TRBV7-9, the J call TRBJ2-1; TRBD1 matches at 7 bases. The CDR3 bases are TGTGCCAGCAGCTTAGAGGGATGGCAGGGGGAAGATGAGCAGTTCTTC. Amino acid sequence: CASSLEGWQGEDEQFF. The full variable domain, completed using reference TRBV7-9 and TRBJ2-1, is DTGVSQNPRHKITKRGQNVTFRCDPISEHNRLYWYRQTLGQGPEFLTYFQNEAQLEKSRLLSDRFSAERPKGSFSTLEIQRTEQGDSAMYLCASSLEGWQGEDEQFFGPGTRLTVL.